This TCR beta chain was observed in a study of blood T cell repertoires in COVID-19. Background on the study: Material from acute and convalescent COVID-19 was sourced from the United States, Italy and Spain. T cells, B-cell-depleted T cells, or PBMCs provided the cDNA or gDNA that served as material.

In the original workflow: Amplified reference gene primers provided the basis for estimating nucleated cell counts. Repertoires were generated with immunoSEQ multiplex PCR, while TCRdb's copy carries only in-frame clones and drops some. V and J calls and clone size come straight from that table; D and trimming were deduced from the DNA. The sample holds some 220,000 clones, about 84% seen once. The clonotype originates from a human donor in a cohort sampled during active COVID-19. Material: peripheral blood.

CDR3 sequence: CASSLIGDDTEAFF. The CDR3 DNA reads as TGTGCCAGCAGCTTAATCGGGGATGACACTGAAGCTTTCTTT. The chain employs TRBV7-2 and TRBJ1-1, with no clear D. V dropped 2 bases and J dropped 3 bases, with 10 bases sitting between them. The CDR3 consists of 14 residues. Germline V lookup: CDR1 SGHTA, CDR2 FQGNSA.